Listed below are T cell receptor beta chains from one sample, sequenced in a study of T cells after yellow fever vaccination. TCRdb analysed the 5' RACE reads with MiXCR anew, one entry per CDR3 protein. The table has around 310,000 distinct CDR3 sequences, around 4% seen once. Here the sequenced sample was PBMCs, taken on the day of the yellow fever booster vaccination. These receptor sequences come from a man aged 18-30 years who received the YFV17D yellow fever vaccine. Each CDR3 is given with its conserved first and last residue. A D gene is named only where the DNA matches it firmly. Not all rows give a size; the values are once, few, many and, for expanded clones, a class.

D gene,clone size,J gene,V gene,CDR3 protein,CDR3 DNA
TRBD2,many,TRBJ2-1,TRBV2,CASSPGTSRYNEQFF,TGTGCCAGCAGTCCCGGGACTAGCCGTTACAATGAGCAGTTCTTC
-,many,TRBJ1-3,TRBV3-1,CASSQTSGLSGNTIYF,TGTGCCAGCAGCCAAACTTCGGGGCTGTCCGGAAACACCATATATTTT
TRBD1,few,TRBJ1-5,TRBV12-3/TRBV12-4,CASSLAPGQGRQPQHF,TGTGCCAGCAGTTTAGCGCCCGGACAGGGCCGGCAGCCCCAGCATTTT
TRBD1,many,TRBJ2-3,TRBV5-1,CASLGQDTDTQYF,TGCGCCAGCCTGGGACAGGACACAGATACGCAGTATTTT
TRBD1,many,TRBJ1-6,TRBV12-3/TRBV12-4,CASSLNQGASPLHF,TGTGCCAGCAGTTTAAACCAGGGGGCTTCACCCCTCCACTTT
-,many,TRBJ2-4,TRBV5-1,CASSPGGGGGDIQYF,TGCGCCAGCAGCCCCGGTGGGGGCGGGGGTGACATTCAGTACTTC
-,few,TRBJ2-3,TRBV7-6,CASTLGGGARTQYF,TGTGCCAGCACCCTAGGGGGGGGAGCCCGTACGCAGTATTTT
-,few,TRBJ2-3,TRBV7-6,CASSLGGERTDTQYF,TGTGCCAGCAGCTTGGGCGGGGAGCGCACAGATACGCAGTATTTT
-,many,TRBJ2-7,TRBV2,CACEGGYEQYF,TGTGCCTGCGAGGGGGGCTACGAGCAGTACTTC
-,-,TRBJ1-1,TRBV9,CASTTGPNTEAFF,TGTGCCAGCACCACCGGGCCGAACACTGAAGCTTTCTTT
TRBD1,few,TRBJ1-1,TRBV7-6,CASSSRGLGEAFF,TGTGCCAGCAGCTCCAGGGGGCTCGGTGAAGCTTTCTTT
TRBD2,few,TRBJ2-5,TRBV5-1,CASSLAQRGYQETQYF,TGCGCCAGCAGCTTGGCCCAGCGGGGGTACCAAGAGACCCAGTACTTC
TRBD2,many,TRBJ2-5,TRBV6-5,CASSHGGAYVETQYF,TGTGCCAGCAGCCACGGGGGGGCTTATGTTGAGACCCAGTACTTC
-,few,TRBJ2-6,TRBV28,CASSYPWATGANVLTF,TGTGCCAGCAGTTATCCCTGGGCGACTGGGGCCAACGTCCTGACTTTC
-,many,TRBJ2-1,TRBV4-2,CASSQGDFGSYNEQFF,TGTGCCAGCAGCCAAGGGGACTTCGGCTCCTACAATGAGCAGTTCTTC
-,few,TRBJ1-6,TRBV5-1,CASSPGWQGPNSPLHF,TGCGCCAGCAGCCCGGGATGGCAGGGGCCCAATTCACCCCTCCACTTT
-,few,TRBJ1-2,TRBV4-1,CASSQPSTGTNYGYTF,TGCGCCAGCAGCCAACCCTCCACAGGGACTAACTATGGCTACACCTTC
-,few,TRBJ1-5,TRBV21-1,CASSKAPGGRLNQPQHF,TGTGCCAGCAGCAAAGCACCAGGGGGCAGACTCAATCAGCCCCAGCATTTT
-,few,TRBJ1-4,TRBV27,CASSLSQHRATNEKLFF,TGTGCCAGCAGTTTATCGCAGCACCGTGCAACTAATGAAAAACTGTTTTTT
-,-,TRBJ1-1,TRBV20-1,CSAAGGITEAFF,TGCAGTGCTGCTGGGGGGATAACTGAAGCTTTCTTT
-,few,TRBJ2-2,TRBV6-2/TRBV6-3,CASSYSISPPGELFF,TGTGCCAGCAGTTACAGTATTTCCCCCCCCGGGGAGCTGTTTTTT
TRBD2,many,TRBJ2-1,TRBV6-6,CASSYDGWGGSLDEQFF,TGTGCCAGCAGTTACGATGGTTGGGGGGGGAGTTTGGATGAGCAGTTCTTC
-,few,TRBJ2-2,TRBV3-1,CASSQDSRLRNTGELFF,TGTGCCAGCAGCCAAGATTCCCGGTTGAGGAACACCGGGGAGCTGTTTTTT
-,-,TRBJ2-2,TRBV7-2,CASSGASNTGELFF,TGTGCCAGCAGCGGGGCGTCGAACACCGGGGAGCTGTTTTTT
TRBD1,-,TRBJ1-1,TRBV4-3,CASSPTGVGTEAFF,TGCGCCAGCAGCCCAACAGGGGTAGGGACTGAAGCTTTCTTT
-,-,TRBJ2-3,TRBV4-2,CASSQEPTLDTQYF,TGTGCCAGCAGCCAAGAACCCACCTTAGATACGCAGTATTTT
TRBD1,-,TRBJ1-1,TRBV9,CASSAPFGQGINTEAFF,TGTGCCAGCAGCGCCCCGTTTGGACAGGGGATTAACACTGAAGCTTTCTTT
TRBD1,few,TRBJ1-3,TRBV20-1,CSASRTGGNTIYF,TGCAGTGCAAGCAGGACAGGGGGCAACACCATATATTTT
TRBD1,few,TRBJ1-1,TRBV9,CASSVSRGSEAFF,TGTGCCAGCAGCGTAAGCAGGGGGTCTGAAGCTTTCTTT
-,many,TRBJ2-2,TRBV5-5,CASSLGGRINTGELFF,TGTGCCAGCAGCCTCGGGGGACGGATCAACACCGGGGAGCTGTTTTTT
TRBD1,many,TRBJ2-7,TRBV6-2/TRBV6-3,CASSASVGTGPYYLEQYF,TGTGCCAGCAGCGCAAGCGTGGGGACAGGACCCTACTACCTCGAGCAGTACTTC
-,few,TRBJ1-2,TRBV11-2,CASSSLWGTSYYTF,TGTGCCAGCAGCTCCCTCTGGGGGACATCGTACTACACCTTC
TRBD1,few,TRBJ2-1,TRBV7-9,CASSPFPEGQVYNEQFF,TGTGCCAGCAGCCCTTTCCCGGAGGGACAGGTGTACAATGAGCAGTTCTTC
-,few,TRBJ1-1,TRBV24-1,CATSDEAETEAFF,TGTGCCACCAGTGATGAAGCCGAGACTGAAGCTTTCTTT
TRBD1,many,TRBJ1-3,TRBV4-2,CASSRNAGTDTGNTIYF,TGTGCCAGCAGCCGAAATGCCGGGACAGACACTGGAAACACCATATATTTT
-,many,TRBJ1-5,TRBV7-9,CASSFSSDNQPQHF,TGTGCCAGCAGCTTCTCCAGCGACAATCAGCCCCAGCATTTT
TRBD2,few,TRBJ2-3,TRBV4-1,CASSQLGGKDTQYF,TGCGCCAGCAGCCAACTCGGGGGGAAAGATACGCAGTATTTT
TRBD1,few,TRBJ2-6,TRBV12-3/TRBV12-4,CASSLMDRAFGGANVLTF,TGTGCCAGCAGTCTCATGGACAGGGCCTTTGGTGGGGCCAACGTCCTGACTTTC
-,many,TRBJ2-3,TRBV7-2,CASSLVRETDTQYF,TGTGCCAGCAGCTTAGTCCGGGAAACAGATACGCAGTATTTT
-,many,TRBJ2-3,TRBV5-1,CASSLGGAEDTQYF,TGCGCCAGCAGCTTAGGGGGGGCCGAGGATACGCAGTATTTT
TRBD2,few,TRBJ2-3,TRBV24-1,CATGSSGQGDTQYF,TGTGCCACCGGCTCTAGCGGTCAAGGAGATACGCAGTATTTT
-,-,TRBJ2-3,TRBV28,CAVGEVPTDTQYF,TGTGCGGTGGGCGAGGTCCCCACAGATACGCAGTATTTT
-,many,TRBJ2-3,TRBV29-1,CSVDGSTDTQYF,TGCAGCGTCGACGGGAGCACAGATACGCAGTATTTT
TRBD2,few,TRBJ2-3,TRBV3-1,CASSQGWGGITDTQYF,TGTGCCAGCAGCCAAGGCTGGGGGGGGATCACAGATACGCAGTATTTT
TRBD1,many,TRBJ2-2,TRBV5-4,CASSSGQGAGGELFF,TGTGCCAGCAGCTCTGGACAGGGGGCTGGCGGGGAGCTGTTTTTT